Shown below are 13 T cell receptor beta chains from a single sample sequenced in a study of CD8 T cells in Susac syndrome. RNA was extracted with the RNeasy kit, and a quantity of roughly 0.45 to 1 ug was reverse transcribed using random hexamers. TCRdb ran MiXCR on the immunoSEQ multiplex PCR reads and lists one entry per CDR3 protein. The sample yields around 180,000 distinct CDR3 sequences, approximately 93% seen once. The sequenced sample consisted of CD4+ T cells from PBMCs. The receptors were gathered from a human donor with multiple sclerosis.

The V gene is TRBV28, the J gene TRBJ1-2, with D possibly matching TRBD1 (5 bases). Germline CDR1 and CDR2: MDHEN and SYDVKM. The CDR3 contains 15 residues. The ends were cut back, 7 bases at V and 0 bases at J, with 15 bases in the middle. CDR3 region: CASTGPGESNYGYTF. The CDR3 region has the DNA TGTGCCAGCACCGGCCCGGGGGAGTCTAACTATGGCTACACCTTC.

The V call is TRBV27, the J call TRBJ2-5; D possibly corresponds to TRBD2 (5 bases). The CDR3 is 14 residues long. Per germline, CDR1 MNHEY and CDR2 SMNVEV (reference sequence). The germline V and J ends were trimmed by 3 bases and 8 bases, with 16 bases remaining between them. The CDR3 coding sequence is TGTGCCAGCAGTTTTGGGAAGGGAGTGGACACCCAGTACTTC. This translates into CASSFGKGVDTQYF.

This clonotype appeared a single time. One end of the junction does not line up with germline, which may come from a read error. V gene TRBV6-1 combines with J gene TRBJ2-7; 7 positions match TRBD2. This CDR3 has 12 amino acids. Per germline, CDR1 MNHNS and CDR2 SASEGT. The CDR3 loop reads CAGSGDFYEQYF. CDR3 sequence (DNA): TGTGCCGGAAGCGGGGACTTCTACGAACAGTACTTC.

The chain employs TRBV6-2 or TRBV6-3 and TRBJ1-5, with TRBD1 matching 8 bases. CDR3 length: 14 amino acids. Germline V gene sequence: CDR1 MNHEY, CDR2 SVGEGT. Losses at the gene ends were 7 bases for V and 0 bases for J; bases not matched to a gene: 2. The CDR3 is CASNRGDSNQPQHF. CDR3 coding DNA: TGTGCCAGCAACAGGGGGGATAGCAATCAGCCCCAGCATTTT.

The V and J genes are TRBV6-2 or TRBV6-3 and TRBJ2-5, with D perhaps matching TRBD1 (5 bases). This CDR3 is built from 12 residues. V shed 6 bases and J shed 7 bases, with 12 bases lying between them. Per germline, CDR1 MNHEY and CDR2 SVGEGT. CDR3 residues: CASRRTYGTQYF. The DNA for the CDR3 is TGTGCCAGCAGGCGGACATACGGGACCCAGTACTTC.

CDR3 amino acids: CASSYSGGRQFF. The CDR3 DNA reads as TGTGCCAGCAGCTACTCAGGGGGCCGGCAGTTCTTC. This sequence joins TRBV11-1 and TRBJ2-1; 8 bases line up with TRBD1. Germline-derived CDR1 and CDR2 are SGHAT and FQDESV (reference sequence). With 4 bases clipped from V and 12 bases from J, the junction kept 5 bases outside the gene matches. This CDR3 has 12 amino acids. Full variable domain (outside the CDR3, taken from reference TRBV11-1 and TRBJ2-1): EAEVAQSPRYKITEKSQAVAFWCDPISGHATLYWYRQILGQGPELLVQFQDESVVDDSQLPKDRFSAERLKGVDSTLKIQPAELGDSAMYLCASSYSGGRQFFGPGTRLTVL.

The chain uses TRBV11-2 and TRBJ2-1; 11 bases align to TRBD2. The V and J ends lost 5 bases and 10 bases, in that order; junction bases with no gene match: 13. In germline, CDR1 is SGHAT, CDR2 FQNNGV. The CDR3 consists of 16 residues. CDR3 protein: CASSASRAVAGGEQFF. For the CDR3, the DNA is TGTGCCAGCAGCGCCAGTAGGGCGGTAGCGGGAGGGGAGCAGTTCTTC.

This clonotype was seen only once. V gene TRBV30 combines with J gene TRBJ2-1; no definite D call. The length of the CDR3 is 13 residues. V dropped 4 bases and J dropped 8 bases, with 15 bases sitting between them. CDR1 and CDR2 (germline): GTSNPN, SVGIG (reference sequence). CDR3 coding DNA: TGTGCCTGGAACATCCTAGAAGGCGATGAGCAGTTCTTC. Translated, it gives CAWNILEGDEQFF. Full variable domain (missing parts from reference TRBV30 and TRBJ2-1): SQTIHQWPATLVQPVGSPLSLECTVEGTSNPNLYWYRQAAGRGLQLLFYSVGIGQISSEVPQNLSASRPQDRQFILSSKKLLLSDSGFYLCAWNILEGDEQFFGPGTRLTVL.

The chain carries TRBV19 and TRBJ2-5; no clear D. The length of the CDR3 is 14 residues. Trimming left V 3 bases short and J 4 bases short, with 12 bases between. Germline V gives CDR1 LNHDA, CDR2 SQIVND (reference sequence). CDR3 DNA: TGTGCCAGTAGTATGACCTTCTTGGGAGAGACCCAGTACTTC. This encodes CASSMTFLGETQYF.

This sequence joins TRBV27 and TRBJ1-1, with D possibly matching TRBD1 (6 bases). This CDR3 is 15 amino acids long. V dropped 7 bases and J dropped 1 base, with 16 bases sitting between them. Germline V gene sequence: CDR1 MNHEY, CDR2 SMNVEV (reference sequence). The CDR3 nucleotides read TGTGCCAGCACTGCGTTGGGGGCTGAGAACACTGAAGCTTTCTTT. Amino acids: CASTALGAENTEAFF.

In DNA form, the CDR3 reads TGTGCCAGCATCCCGGGACAGGGATTCACAGATACGCAGTATTTT. Translating it yields CASIPGQGFTDTQYF. The V and J genes are TRBV2 and TRBJ2-3; TRBD1 matches at 9 bases. The CDR3 is 15 amino acids. V trimming: 7 bases; J trimming: 2 bases; junction bases outside the gene matches: 7. In germline, CDR1 is SNHLY, CDR2 FYNNEI.

The chain is built from TRBV20-1 and TRBJ2-6, with 9 bases identical to TRBD1. CDR3 length: 16 amino acids. Looked up from germline, CDR1 is DFQATT and CDR2 is SNEGSKA (reference sequence). V gave up 1 base and J gave up 2 bases; unmatched junction bases: 3. The CDR3 DNA reads as TGCAGTGCTAGAGGACAGGGGGGTGCTGGGGCCAACGTCCTGACTTTC. It encodes CSARGQGGAGANVLTF.

In this sample, this clonotype turned up once. The chain's CDR3 is CASSSSGRGGELFF. For the CDR3, the DNA is TGTGCCAGCAGCTCTAGCGGGAGAGGCGGGGAGCTGTTTTTT. V and J are TRBV9 and TRBJ2-2; 10 positions match TRBD2. Germline V gene data show CDR1 as SGDLS and CDR2 as YYNGEE. V trimming: 4 bases; J trimming: 7 bases; junction bases outside the gene matches: 4. This CDR3 is built from 14 residues. The full variable domain, its missing parts supplied by reference TRBV9 and TRBJ2-2, is DSGVTQTPKHLITATGQRVTLRCSPRSGDLSVYWYQQSLDQGLQFLIQYYNGEERAKGNILERFSAQQFPDLHSELNLSSLELGDSALYFCASSSSGRGGELFFGEGSRLTVL.